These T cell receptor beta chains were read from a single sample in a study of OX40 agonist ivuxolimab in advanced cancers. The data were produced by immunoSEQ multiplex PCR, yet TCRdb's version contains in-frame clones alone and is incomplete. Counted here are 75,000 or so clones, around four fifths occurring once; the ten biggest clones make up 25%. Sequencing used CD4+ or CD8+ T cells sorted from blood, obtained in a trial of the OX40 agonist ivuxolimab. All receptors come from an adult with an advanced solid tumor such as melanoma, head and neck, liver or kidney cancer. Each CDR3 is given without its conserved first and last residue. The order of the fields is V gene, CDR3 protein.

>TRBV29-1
SARTGRTDTQY
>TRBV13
ASSGYGTVSNEQF
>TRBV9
ASSTRTAEAF
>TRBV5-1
ASSNPQGSVYEQY
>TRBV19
ASSRTVPSSYEQY
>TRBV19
ASMAGAETAYEQY
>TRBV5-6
ASSFTSGGVETQY
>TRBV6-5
AVKRGTDSYEQY
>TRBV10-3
AISESGLPTDTQY
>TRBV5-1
ASSLGSQQGTYEQY
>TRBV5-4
ASSLKAGGPGETQY
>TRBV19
ASSIKQGVQPQH
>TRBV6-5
ASRTGQPQETQY
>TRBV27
ASSFGTSYEQY
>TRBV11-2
ASSYLTGKDNEQF
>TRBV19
ASSHRGLNEKLF
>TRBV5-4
ASSSTSYEQY
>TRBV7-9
ASSLAGFDNEQF
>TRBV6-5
ASSYSGTGPYEQY
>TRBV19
ASSIPAPGAEAF
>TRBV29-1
STKRGGTDRDNEQF
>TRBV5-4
ASSPAVNTEAF
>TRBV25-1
ASSTGTSQPQH
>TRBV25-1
ASEGGAVRGYT
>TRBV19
ASSIPSGPTNEKLF
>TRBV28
ASSLLAGGQETQY
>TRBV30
AWSVRQSNEKLF
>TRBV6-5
ASSYGWAGPTGELF
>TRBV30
AWSPFFNEQF